Following are 19 T cell receptor beta chains from one sample sequenced in a study of blood T cell repertoires in COVID-19. Profiled with immunoSEQ multiplex PCR; TCRdb holds only in-frame clones, not every one. The sample yields 70,000 to 90,000 clones, around four fifths seen once. The sequenced sample was peripheral blood. These receptor sequences come from a human donor in a cohort sampled during active COVID-19.

The rearrangement joins TRBV14 to TRBJ2-3, with 8 bases lining up with TRBD2. After removal of 4 bases from V and 4 bases from J, the junction contained 1 base not matched to a gene. The germline CDR1 and CDR2 sequences are SGHDN and FVKESK. This CDR3 comprises 13 residues. The CDR3 loop is CASSRAGADTQYF. Here the CDR3 DNA reads TGTGCCAGCAGCCGAGCGGGAGCAGATACGCAGTATTTT.

The rearrangement joins TRBV30 to TRBJ2-3; the match to TRBD2 covers 9 bases. The CDR3 extends over 15 amino acids. Trimming cost V 2 bases and J 6 bases; bases outside gene matches: 9. Germline CDR1 GTSNPN, CDR2 SVGIG (reference sequence). The CDR3 sequence: CAWSSGGSPRDTQYF. The CDR3 DNA reads as TGTGCCTGGAGTAGCGGGGGGTCTCCCAGGGATACGCAGTATTTT. Full variable domain (outside the CDR3, taken from reference TRBV30 and TRBJ2-3): SQTIHQWPATLVQPVGSPLSLECTVEGTSNPNLYWYRQAAGRGLQLLFYSVGIGQISSEVPQNLSASRPQDRQFILSSKKLLLSDSGFYLCAWSSGGSPRDTQYFGPGTRLTVL.

This sequence joins TRBV5-1 and TRBJ1-1; TRBD1 is a possible D gene (6 bases). This CDR3 contains 16 residues. The germline V and J ends were trimmed by 4 bases and 2 bases, with 18 bases remaining between them. Per the germline V gene, CDR1 is SGHRS and CDR2 is YFSETQ. CDR3 DNA: TGCGCCAGCAGCCAGGGACAACAGGGCGTCAACACTGAAGCTTTCTTT. Encoded protein: CASSQGQQGVNTEAFF.

This chain joins TRBV2 and TRBJ2-7, with D perhaps matching TRBD2 (6 bases). CDR3 length: 11 amino acids. The germline V gene encodes CDR1 SNHLY and CDR2 FYNNEI. Trimming took off 10 bases at V and 9 bases at J, with 16 bases between the two ends. In nucleotides, the CDR3 is TGTGCCACCGGACCGGAGGGCGGGCAGTACTTC. It specifies CATGPEGGQYF.

V and J are TRBV28 and TRBJ2-7; no clear D. The germline V gene has CDR1 MDHEN and CDR2 SYDVKM. The CDR3 has 13 amino acids. V lost 5 bases and J 6 bases, leaving 14 bases between the germline ends. CDR3 in DNA: TGTGCCAGCAGTGCCCCCTCGGTACGCGAGCAGTACTTC. It codes for CASSAPSVREQYF. The complete variable domain, with remaining parts taken from reference TRBV28 and TRBJ2-7, reads DVKVTQSSRYLVKRTGEKVFLECVQDMDHENMFWYRQDPGLGLRLIYFSYDVKMKEKGDIPEGYSVSREKKERFSLILESASTNQTSMYLCASSAPSVREQYFGPGTRLTVT.

This clone has just a few counts. In DNA form, the CDR3 reads TGTGCCAGCGATAACGGCAATCAGCCCCAGCATTTT. Translating gives CASDNGNQPQHF. J is TRBJ1-5 and V is TRBV24-1; D remains unclear. The germline V and J ends were trimmed by 11 bases and 2 bases, with 9 bases remaining between them. Germline V lookup: CDR1 KGHDR, CDR2 SFDVKD. The CDR3 has 12 residues.

The rearrangement links TRBV9 to TRBJ2-7, with 9 bases aligning to TRBD2. CDR1 and CDR2 from the germline V gene are SGDLS and YYNGEE. Losses at the gene ends were 0 bases for V and 4 bases for J; bases not matched to a gene: 2. The CDR3 consists of 14 residues. In DNA form, the CDR3 reads TGTGCCAGCAGCGTAGTTAGCGGGAGTTACGAGCAGTACTTC. Translating it yields CASSVVSGSYEQYF.

This chain joins TRBV4-1 and TRBJ1-1; 7 bases are a match to TRBD1. CDR1 and CDR2 (germline): MGHRA, YSYEKL. The CDR3 extends over 19 amino acids. The V and J ends lost 10 bases and 0 bases, in that order; junction bases with no gene match: 23. The CDR3 spells CATRAGPGQPTVMNTEAFF. The CDR3 coding sequence is TGCGCCACCCGGGCCGGGCCGGGACAGCCAACTGTCATGAACACTGAAGCTTTCTTT.

The chain recombines TRBV5-5 with TRBJ2-3, with D possibly TRBD2 on 6 matching bases. The length of the CDR3 is 16 residues. CDR1 SGHKS and CDR2 YYEKEE come from the germline V gene (reference sequence). V shed 0 bases and J shed 4 bases, with 15 bases lying between them. The CDR3 is CASSLELVRGADTQYF. CDR3 DNA sequence: TGTGCCAGCAGCTTGGAACTAGTGCGGGGCGCAGATACGCAGTATTTT.

CDR3 sequence: CASSLGLAGTYEQYF. The CDR3 DNA reads as TGTGCCAGCAGCTTAGGGCTAGCGGGAACCTACGAGCAGTACTTC. This chain connects TRBV11-3 to TRBJ2-7; TRBD2 agrees at 9 bases. The CDR3 consists of 15 residues. CDR1 and CDR2 from the germline V gene are SGHNT and YENEEA. J gave up 2 bases and V 1 base, and 3 bases lay outside the gene matches. Using reference TRBV11-3 and TRBJ2-7 for the parts outside the CDR3, the full variable domain is EAGVVQSPRYKIIEKKQPVAFWCNPISGHNTLYWYLQNLGQGPELLIRYENEEAVDDSQLPKDRFSAERLKGVDSTLKIQPAELGDSAVYLCASSLGLAGTYEQYFGPGTRLTVT.

In its sample, this clone was seen a few times. The chain uses TRBV7-6 and TRBJ2-7; TRBD2 matches at 8 bases. The CDR3 is made up of 16 amino acids. V shed 4 bases and J 7 bases; nucleotides not matched to a gene: 15. Germline CDR1 is SGHVS and CDR2 is FNYEAQ. CDR3 coding DNA: TGTGCCAGCAGCTCCCACACGTCCGGGGGGGCCGGGGAGCAGTACTTC. Its protein product is CASSSHTSGGAGEQYF.

The chain is built from TRBV2 and TRBJ1-4, with D hard to call. Germline CDR1 SNHLY, CDR2 FYNNEI. The V end was cut by 11 bases, the J end by 0 bases, with 13 bases between. This CDR3 spans 14 amino acids. The CDR3 bases are TGTGCCTGCCAATCGAGTGCAACTAATGAAAAACTGTTTTTT. Protein sequence: CACQSSATNEKLFF.

The chain employs TRBV11-2 and TRBJ1-2, with D possibly being TRBD1 (5 bases). From germline, CDR1 is SGHAT and CDR2 FQNNGV. CDR3 length: 12 residues. The V and J ends lost 2 bases and 7 bases respectively, with 8 bases between them. The CDR3 region is CASSLSGSGYTF. CDR3 bases: TGTGCCAGCAGCTTATCAGGGTCTGGCTACACCTTC. The whole variable domain, remainder taken from reference TRBV11-2 and TRBJ1-2, is EAGVAQSPRYKIIEKRQSVAFWCNPISGHATLYWYQQILGQGPKLLIQFQNNGVVDDSQLPKDRFSAERLKGVDSTLKIQPAKLEDSAVYLCASSLSGSGYTFGSGTRLTVV.

The chain recombines TRBV3-1 (or the pseudogene TRBV3-2) with TRBJ1-1; 9 bases map to TRBD1. The V and J ends lost 4 bases and 1 base, in that order; junction bases with no gene match: 4. This CDR3 is 15 amino acids long. CDR1 LGHDT and CDR2 YNNKEL come from the germline V gene (reference sequence). The CDR3 loop reads CASSRWDRENTEAFF. DNA of the CDR3: TGTGCCAGCAGCCGTTGGGACAGGGAGAACACTGAAGCTTTCTTT.

This chain links TRBV7-3 with TRBJ2-7, with TRBD2 matching over 8 bases. After removal of 2 bases from V and 0 bases from J, the junction contained 6 bases not matched to a gene. This CDR3 region has 16 residues. Germline lookup yields CDR1 SGHTA and CDR2 FQGTGA. The CDR3 nucleotides are TGTGCCAGCAGCTTATACGCGGGGGGAAACTCCTACGAGCAGTACTTC. Amino acid sequence: CASSLYAGGNSYEQYF.

The rearrangement uses TRBV28 and TRBJ1-4, with TRBD1 matching 10 bases. This CDR3 spans 16 amino acids. V shed 5 bases and J 8 bases; nucleotides not matched to a gene: 11. Germline assignment: CDR1 MDHEN and CDR2 SYDVKM. The CDR3 protein is CASSLIAGTGDEKLFF. CDR3 coding DNA: TGTGCCAGCAGTCTCATAGCCGGGACAGGGGACGAAAAACTGTTTTTT.

The chain is built from TRBV30 and TRBJ1-1; weak D call: TRBD1 (6 bases). Germline V gene data show CDR1 as GTSNPN and CDR2 as SVGIG (reference sequence). The CDR3 covers 14 residues. V lost 1 base and J 1 base, leaving 10 bases between the germline ends. The CDR3 DNA reads as TGTGCCTGGAGTGACGGGACATCGAACACTGAAGCTTTCTTT. This gives the protein CAWSDGTSNTEAFF.

This clone was recorded only once. The chain carries TRBV18 and TRBJ2-3; a weak D match, TRBD2 (5 bases). Germline CDR1 and CDR2: KGHSH and LQKENI. V was pared by 3 bases and J by 4 bases, with 14 bases between. There are 15 residues in the CDR3. CDR3 sequence: CASSPPGTRADTQYF. CDR3 sequence (DNA): TGTGCCAGCTCACCGCCGGGAACCCGCGCAGATACGCAGTATTTT.

This clone was observed a single time. This chain uses TRBV5-4 with TRBJ1-2, with D unresolved. The V end was cut by 0 bases, the J end by 8 bases, with 11 bases between. CDR1 and CDR2 from the germline V gene are SGHNT and YYREEE (reference sequence). CDR3 length: 13 amino acids. The CDR3 coding sequence is TGTGCCAGCAGCTTGGAGGCGGGATGGGGCTACACCTTC. Its translation: CASSLEAGWGYTF. Together with reference TRBV5-4 and TRBJ1-2, the CDR3 gives the full variable domain: ETGVTQSPTHLIKTRGQQVTLRCSSQSGHNTVSWYQQALGQGPQFIFQYYREEENGRGNFPPRFSGLQFPNYSSELNVNALELDDSALYLCASSLEAGWGYTFGSGTRLTVV.